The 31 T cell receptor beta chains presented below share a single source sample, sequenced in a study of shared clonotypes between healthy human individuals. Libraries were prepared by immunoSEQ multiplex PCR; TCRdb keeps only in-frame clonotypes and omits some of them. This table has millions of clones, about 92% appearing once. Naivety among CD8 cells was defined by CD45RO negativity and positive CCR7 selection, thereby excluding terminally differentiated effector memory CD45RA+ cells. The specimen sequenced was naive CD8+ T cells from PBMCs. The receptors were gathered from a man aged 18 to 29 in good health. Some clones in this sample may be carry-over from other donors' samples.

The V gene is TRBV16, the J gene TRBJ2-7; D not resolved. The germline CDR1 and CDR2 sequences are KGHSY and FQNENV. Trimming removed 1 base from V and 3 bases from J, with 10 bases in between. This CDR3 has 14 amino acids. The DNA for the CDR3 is TGTGCCAGCAGCCAATTGCTCCGGAACTACGAGCAGTACTTC. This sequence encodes CASSQLLRNYEQYF. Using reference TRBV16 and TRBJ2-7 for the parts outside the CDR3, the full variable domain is GEEVAQTPKHLVRGEGQKAKLYCAPIKGHSYVFWYQQVLKNEFKFLISFQNENVFDETGMPKERFSAKCLPNSPCSLEIQATKLEDSAVYFCASSQLLRNYEQYFGPGTRLTVT.

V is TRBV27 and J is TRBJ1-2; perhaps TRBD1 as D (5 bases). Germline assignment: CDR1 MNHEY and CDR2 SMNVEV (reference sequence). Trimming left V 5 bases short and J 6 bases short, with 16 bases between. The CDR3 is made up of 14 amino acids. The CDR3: CASSPPGGPNGYTF. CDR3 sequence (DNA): TGTGCCAGCAGTCCCCCGGGGGGACCTAATGGCTACACCTTC.

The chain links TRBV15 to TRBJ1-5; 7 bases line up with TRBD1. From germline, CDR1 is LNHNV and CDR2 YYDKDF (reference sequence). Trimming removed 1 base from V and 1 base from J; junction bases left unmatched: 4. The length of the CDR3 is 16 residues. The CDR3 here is CATSRVAGGSNQPQHF. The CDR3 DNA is TGTGCCACCAGCAGAGTTGCAGGGGGAAGCAATCAGCCCCAGCATTTT.

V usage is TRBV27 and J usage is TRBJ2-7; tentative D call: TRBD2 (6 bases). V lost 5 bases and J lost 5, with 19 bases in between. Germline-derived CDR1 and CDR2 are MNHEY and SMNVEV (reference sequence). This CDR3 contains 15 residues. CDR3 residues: CASSQSPGGTHEQYF. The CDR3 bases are TGTGCCAGCAGTCAATCCCCCGGGGGAACCCACGAGCAGTACTTC.

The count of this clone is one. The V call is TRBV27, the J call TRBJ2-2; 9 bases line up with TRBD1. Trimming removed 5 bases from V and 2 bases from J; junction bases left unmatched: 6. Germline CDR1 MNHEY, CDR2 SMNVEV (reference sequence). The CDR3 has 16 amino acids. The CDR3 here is CASSTRQGGNTGELFF. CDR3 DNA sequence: TGTGCCAGCAGTACCAGACAGGGGGGAAACACCGGGGAGCTGTTTTTT.

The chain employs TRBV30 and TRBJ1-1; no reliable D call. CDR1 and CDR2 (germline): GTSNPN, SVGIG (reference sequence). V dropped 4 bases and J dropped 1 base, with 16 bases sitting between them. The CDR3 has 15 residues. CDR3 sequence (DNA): TGTGCCTGGAAAGCTAGGAGCATAACGAACACTGAAGCTTTCTTT. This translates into CAWKARSITNTEAFF.

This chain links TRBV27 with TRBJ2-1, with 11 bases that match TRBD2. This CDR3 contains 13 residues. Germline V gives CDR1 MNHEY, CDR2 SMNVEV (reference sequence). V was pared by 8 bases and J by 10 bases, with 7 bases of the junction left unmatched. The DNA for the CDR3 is TGTGCCAGCGGTAGCGGGAGGGCTTTGGAGCAGTTCTTC. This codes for CASGSGRALEQFF.

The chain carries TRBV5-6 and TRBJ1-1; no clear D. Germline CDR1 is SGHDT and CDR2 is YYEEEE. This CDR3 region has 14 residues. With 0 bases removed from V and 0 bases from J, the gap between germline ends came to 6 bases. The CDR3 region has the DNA TGTGCCAGCAGCTTGGGGGATATGAACACTGAAGCTTTCTTT. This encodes CASSLGDMNTEAFF.

CDR3 coding DNA: TGTGCCAGCAGTCCAGTAATCCTCTCTGACAGGGTCGGCTATGGCTACACCTTC. Residues: CASSPVILSDRVGYGYTF. V gene TRBV27 combines with J gene TRBJ1-2; 7 bases line up with TRBD1. Trimming took 5 bases from V and 4 from J; bases not matched to a gene: 19. Germline CDR1 is MNHEY and CDR2 is SMNVEV (reference sequence). The CDR3 extends over 18 amino acids.

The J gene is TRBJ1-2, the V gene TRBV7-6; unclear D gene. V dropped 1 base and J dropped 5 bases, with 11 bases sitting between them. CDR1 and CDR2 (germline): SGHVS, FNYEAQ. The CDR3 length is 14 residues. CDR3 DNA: TGTGCCAGCAGCTTAGGAGGAAAGGAATATGGCTACACCTTC. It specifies CASSLGGKEYGYTF.

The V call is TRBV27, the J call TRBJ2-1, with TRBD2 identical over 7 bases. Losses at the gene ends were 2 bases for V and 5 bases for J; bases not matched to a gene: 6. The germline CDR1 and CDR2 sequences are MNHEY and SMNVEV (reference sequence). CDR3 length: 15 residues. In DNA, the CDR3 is TGTGCCAGCAGTTTAATGGGAGGGCCCCACAATGAGCAGTTCTTC. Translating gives CASSLMGGPHNEQFF.

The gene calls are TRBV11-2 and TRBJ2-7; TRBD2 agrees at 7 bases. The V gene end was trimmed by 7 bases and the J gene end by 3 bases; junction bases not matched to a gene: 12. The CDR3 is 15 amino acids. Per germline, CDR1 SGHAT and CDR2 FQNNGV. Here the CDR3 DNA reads TGTGCCAGCACCACCACGCGGGAGAGGATCTACGAGCAGTACTTC. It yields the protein CASTTTRERIYEQYF.

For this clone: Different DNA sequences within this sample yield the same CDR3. The CDR3 DNA reads TGTGCCAGCAGCTTAGTCCGCGGGAACACTGAAGCTTTCTTT. As protein: CASSLVRGNTEAFF. V gene TRBV7-9 combines with J gene TRBJ1-1; D remains ambiguous. With 1 base removed from V and 1 base from J, the gap between germline ends came to 7 bases. The CDR3 extends over 14 amino acids. Germline V CDR1 and CDR2: SEHNR, FQNEAQ (reference sequence).

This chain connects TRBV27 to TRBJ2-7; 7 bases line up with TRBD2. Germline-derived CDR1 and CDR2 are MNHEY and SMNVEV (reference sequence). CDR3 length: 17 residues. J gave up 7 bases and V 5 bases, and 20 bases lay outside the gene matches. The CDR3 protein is CASSVQAGPAPTREQYF. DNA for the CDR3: TGTGCCAGCAGTGTACAAGCGGGGCCGGCTCCTACACGGGAGCAGTACTTC.

The CDR3, as DNA: TGTGCCAGCAGCGCACAGAACGGGGACCGAAGAAACACCATATATTTT. It codes for CASSAQNGDRRNTIYF. V usage is TRBV11-2 and J usage is TRBJ1-3; tentatively, D is TRBD1 (5 bases). CDR1 and CDR2 from the germline V gene are SGHAT and FQNNGV. The CDR3 contains 16 residues. Trimming took 5 bases from V and 5 from J, leaving 19 bases between them.

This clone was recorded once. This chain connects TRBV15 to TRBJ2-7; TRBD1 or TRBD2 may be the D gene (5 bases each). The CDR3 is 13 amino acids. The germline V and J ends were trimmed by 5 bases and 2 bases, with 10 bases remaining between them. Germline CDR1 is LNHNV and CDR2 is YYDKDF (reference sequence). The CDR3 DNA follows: TGTGCCACCAGCGGGACGGAAGCCTACGAGCAGTACTTC. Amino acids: CATSGTEAYEQYF.

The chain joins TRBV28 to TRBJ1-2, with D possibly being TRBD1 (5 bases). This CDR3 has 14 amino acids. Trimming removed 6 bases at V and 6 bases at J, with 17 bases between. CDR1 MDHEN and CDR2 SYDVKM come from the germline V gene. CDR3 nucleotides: TGTGCCAGCAGCTTGACAGCCCGGGATGATGGCTACACCTTC. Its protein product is CASSLTARDDGYTF.

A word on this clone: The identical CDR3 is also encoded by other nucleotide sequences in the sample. Written as DNA, the CDR3 is TGTGCCAGCAGCGTGGGAGGTGACCCCTACGAGCAGTACTTC. Translation: CASSVGGDPYEQYF. This chain uses TRBV9 with TRBJ2-7; D may be TRBD2 (6 bases). The V end was cut by 2 bases, the J end by 2 bases, with 11 bases between. The CDR3 extends over 14 amino acids. Germline-derived CDR1 and CDR2 are SGDLS and YYNGEE.

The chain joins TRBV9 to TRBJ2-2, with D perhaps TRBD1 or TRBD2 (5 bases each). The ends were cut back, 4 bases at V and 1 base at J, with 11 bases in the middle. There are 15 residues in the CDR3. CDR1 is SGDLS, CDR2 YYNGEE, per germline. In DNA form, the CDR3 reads TGTGCCAGCAGCATACTAGGGGAGAACACCGGGGAGCTGTTTTTT. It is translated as CASSILGENTGELFF.

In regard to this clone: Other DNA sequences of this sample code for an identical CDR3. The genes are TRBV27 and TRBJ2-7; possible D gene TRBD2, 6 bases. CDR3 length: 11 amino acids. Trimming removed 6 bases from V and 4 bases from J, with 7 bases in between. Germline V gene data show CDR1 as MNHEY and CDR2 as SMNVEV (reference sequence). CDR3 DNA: TGTGCCAGCAGCAGCGGGTACGAGCAGTACTTC. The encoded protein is CASSSGYEQYF.

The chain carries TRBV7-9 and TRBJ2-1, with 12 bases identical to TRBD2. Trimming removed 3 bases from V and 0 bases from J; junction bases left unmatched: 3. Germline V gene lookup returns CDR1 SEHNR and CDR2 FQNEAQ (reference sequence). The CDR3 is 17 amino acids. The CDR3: CASSFGTSGSSYNEQFF. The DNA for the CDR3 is TGTGCCAGCAGCTTCGGGACTAGCGGGTCCTCCTACAATGAGCAGTTCTTC.

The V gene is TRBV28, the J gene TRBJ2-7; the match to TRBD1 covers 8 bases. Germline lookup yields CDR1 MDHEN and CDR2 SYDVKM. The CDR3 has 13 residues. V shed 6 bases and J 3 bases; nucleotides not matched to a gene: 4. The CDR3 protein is CASSETGDYEQYF. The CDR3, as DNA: TGTGCCAGCAGCGAGACAGGGGACTACGAGCAGTACTTC.

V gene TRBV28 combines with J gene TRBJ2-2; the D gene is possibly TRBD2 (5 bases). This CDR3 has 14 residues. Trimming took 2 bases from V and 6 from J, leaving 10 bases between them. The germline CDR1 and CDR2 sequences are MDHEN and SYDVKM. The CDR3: CASSLRGTAGELFF. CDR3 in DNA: TGTGCCAGCAGTTTACGGGGTACGGCCGGGGAGCTGTTTTTT.

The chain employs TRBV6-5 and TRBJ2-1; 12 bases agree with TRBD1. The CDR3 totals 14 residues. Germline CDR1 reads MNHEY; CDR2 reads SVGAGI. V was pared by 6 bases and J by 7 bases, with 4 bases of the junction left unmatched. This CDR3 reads CASRGQGALNEQFF. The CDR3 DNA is TGTGCCAGCAGGGGACAGGGGGCGCTGAATGAGCAGTTCTTC.

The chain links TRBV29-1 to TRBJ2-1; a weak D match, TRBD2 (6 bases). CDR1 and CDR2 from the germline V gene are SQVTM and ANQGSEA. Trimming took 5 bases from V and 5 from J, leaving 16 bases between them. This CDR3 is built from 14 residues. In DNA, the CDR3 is TGCAGCGTTTGCGGGACCGATACGGACAATGAGCAGTTCTTC. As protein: CSVCGTDTDNEQFF.

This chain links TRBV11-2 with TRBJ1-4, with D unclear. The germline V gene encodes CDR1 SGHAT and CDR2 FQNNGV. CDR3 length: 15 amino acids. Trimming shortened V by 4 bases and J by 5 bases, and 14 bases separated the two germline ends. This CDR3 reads CASSYLGRRNEKLFF. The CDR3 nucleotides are TGTGCCAGCAGCTACCTCGGCAGGAGGAATGAAAAACTGTTTTTT. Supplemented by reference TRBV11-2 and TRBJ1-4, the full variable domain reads EAGVAQSPRYKIIEKRQSVAFWCNPISGHATLYWYQQILGQGPKLLIQFQNNGVVDDSQLPKDRFSAERLKGVDSTLKIQPAKLEDSAVYLCASSYLGRRNEKLFFGSGTQLSVL.

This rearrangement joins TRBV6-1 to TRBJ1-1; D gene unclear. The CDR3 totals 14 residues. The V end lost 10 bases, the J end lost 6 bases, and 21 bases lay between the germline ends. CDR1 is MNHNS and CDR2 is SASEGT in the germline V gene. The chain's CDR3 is CAIAGYIPLAEAFF. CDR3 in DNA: TGTGCCATTGCGGGATACATACCGCTAGCTGAAGCTTTCTTT.

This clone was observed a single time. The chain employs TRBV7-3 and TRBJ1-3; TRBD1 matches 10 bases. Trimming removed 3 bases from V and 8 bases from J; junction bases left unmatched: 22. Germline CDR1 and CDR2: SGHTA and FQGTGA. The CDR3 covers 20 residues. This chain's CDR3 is CASSFFERVSGQGDLDTIYF. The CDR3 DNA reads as TGTGCCAGCAGCTTCTTTGAACGAGTCTCCGGACAGGGGGATCTGGACACCATATATTTT.

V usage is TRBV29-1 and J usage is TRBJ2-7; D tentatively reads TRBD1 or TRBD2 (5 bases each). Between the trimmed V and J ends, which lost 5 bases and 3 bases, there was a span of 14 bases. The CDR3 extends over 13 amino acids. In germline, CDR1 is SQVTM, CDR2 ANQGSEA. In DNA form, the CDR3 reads TGCAGCGTTAAGCGGACACTGGGCTACGAGCAGTACTTC. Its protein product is CSVKRTLGYEQYF.

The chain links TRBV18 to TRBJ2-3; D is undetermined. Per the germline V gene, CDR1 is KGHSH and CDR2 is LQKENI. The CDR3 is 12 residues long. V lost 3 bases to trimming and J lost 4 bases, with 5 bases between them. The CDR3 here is CASSPGSDTQYF. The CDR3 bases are TGTGCCAGCTCACCGGGGTCAGATACGCAGTATTTT.

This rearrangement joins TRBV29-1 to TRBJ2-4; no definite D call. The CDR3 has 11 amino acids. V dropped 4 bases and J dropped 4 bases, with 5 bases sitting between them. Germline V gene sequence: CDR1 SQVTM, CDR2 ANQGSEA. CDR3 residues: CSVVDKNIQYF. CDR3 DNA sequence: TGCAGCGTTGTTGATAAAAACATTCAGTACTTC.